Shown below are 29 T cell receptor beta chains from a single sample sequenced in a study of T cell responses to AZD1222 COVID-19 vaccine. The assay was immunoSEQ multiplex PCR, and TCRdb's table has in-frame clones only and misses some. The sample lists 120,000 to 150,000 clones, about 90% occurring once. The specimen was peripheral blood, collected 28 days after the second AZD1222 dose. These receptor sequences come from an adult who received the AZD1222 COVID-19 vaccine.

The chain is built from TRBV2 and TRBJ2-2; no firm D call. The CDR3 runs 14 residues. Trimming shortened V by 0 bases and J by 5 bases, and 7 bases separated the two germline ends. Germline lookup yields CDR1 SNHLY and CDR2 FYNNEI. CDR3 DNA sequence: TGTGCCAGCAGTGAAGCGCTACGGACCGGGGAGCTGTTTTTT. It yields the protein CASSEALRTGELFF.

The chain recombines TRBV5-8 with TRBJ2-5; tentatively, D is TRBD2 (6 bases). CDR1 SGHTS and CDR2 YDEGEE come from the germline V gene. The CDR3 spans 15 residues. V was pared by 4 bases and J by 5 bases, with 18 bases between. The CDR3 loop reads CASSRRGEAGETQYF. Here the CDR3 DNA reads TGTGCCAGCAGCCGGCGAGGGGAGGCGGGGGAGACCCAGTACTTC.

The rearrangement joins TRBV3-1 (or the pseudogene TRBV3-2) to TRBJ1-2, with a tentative D call TRBD1 (6 bases). In germline, CDR1 is LGHDT, CDR2 YNNKEL (reference sequence). This CDR3 has 13 residues. V shed 2 bases and J shed 7 bases, with 11 bases lying between them. CDR3 sequence: CASSQWGQPGYTF. The CDR3 DNA reads as TGTGCCAGCAGCCAATGGGGGCAGCCTGGCTACACCTTC.

The genes are TRBV30 and TRBJ1-1; no firm D call. The CDR3 has 14 amino acids. CDR1 is GTSNPN, CDR2 SVGIG, per germline (reference sequence). The V and J ends lost 0 bases and 7 bases respectively, with 15 bases between them. The CDR3 coding sequence is TGTGCCTGGAGTGTGGGCATAGCTTGGGGTGAAGCTTTCTTT. This codes for CAWSVGIAWGEAFF. Variable domain in full (rest from reference TRBV30 and TRBJ1-1): SQTIHQWPATLVQPVGSPLSLECTVEGTSNPNLYWYRQAAGRGLQLLFYSVGIGQISSEVPQNLSASRPQDRQFILSSKKLLLSDSGFYLCAWSVGIAWGEAFFGQGTRLTVV.

Turning to this clone: A junction boundary mismatches the germline segment, possibly from a read error. This chain joins TRBV10-3 and TRBJ1-6; unclear D gene. The germline V gene has CDR1 ENHRY and CDR2 SYGVKD. The length of the CDR3 is 13 residues. CDR3 sequence reads: CATSGGDNSPLHF. As DNA, the CDR3 is TGTGCCACCAGTGGTGGGGATAATTCACCCCTCCACTTT.

The V gene is TRBV5-1, the J gene TRBJ2-5; TRBD2 matches 12 bases. CDR3 length: 15 residues. Germline CDR1 reads SGHRS; CDR2 reads YFSETQ. V was clipped by 2 bases and J by 3 bases; unmatched bases: 2. Here the CDR3 DNA reads TGCGCCAGCAGCTTTGGACTAGCGGGGAAAGAGACCCAGTACTTC. This gives the protein CASSFGLAGKETQYF.

The chain has TRBV7-6 and TRBJ1-4; maybe TRBD1 (6 bases). The CDR3 covers 17 residues. Between the trimmed V and J ends, which lost 5 bases and 0 bases, there was a span of 16 bases. Per germline, CDR1 SGHVS and CDR2 FNYEAQ. CDR3 amino acids: CASSLRTDPATNEKLFF. CDR3 coding DNA: TGTGCCAGCAGCCTACGGACAGATCCTGCAACTAATGAAAAACTGTTTTTT.

The chain recombines TRBV10-3 with TRBJ2-6; D not resolved. Per germline, CDR1 ENHRY and CDR2 SYGVKD. The CDR3 is 12 residues long. V was pared by 3 bases and J by 4 bases, with 1 base between. CDR3 residues: CAISDGANVLTF. CDR3 DNA: TGTGCCATCAGTGACGGGGCCAACGTCCTGACTTTC.

The chain couples TRBV7-8 to TRBJ2-5; D gene unclear. The V end was cut by 2 bases, the J end by 5 bases, with 12 bases between. Germline V CDR1 and CDR2: SGHVS, FQNEAQ. This CDR3 spans 14 amino acids. The CDR3 sequence: CASSLWELMETQYF. The CDR3 DNA reads TGTGCCAGCAGCTTATGGGAATTGATGGAGACCCAGTACTTC.

The V call is TRBV2, the J call TRBJ2-4; 8 nucleotides align to TRBD1. The CDR3 is 16 amino acids. The ends lost 6 bases at V and 3 bases at J; junction bases unmatched: 10. The germline V gene encodes CDR1 SNHLY and CDR2 FYNNEI. Here the CDR3 DNA reads TGTGCCAGCAGGGAAACGGGACAGGTTTACAAAAACATTCAGTACTTC. This sequence encodes CASRETGQVYKNIQYF.

J is TRBJ1-2 and V is TRBV7-6, with a possible D match to TRBD1 (6 bases). Between the trimmed V and J ends, which lost 5 bases and 3 bases, there was a span of 13 bases. The CDR3 is made up of 14 amino acids. The germline V gene encodes CDR1 SGHVS and CDR2 FNYEAQ. Written as DNA, the CDR3 is TGTGCCAGCAGCCCACCAGGGGATCACTATGGCTACACCTTC. It codes for CASSPPGDHYGYTF.

As DNA, the CDR3 is TGTGCCAGCAGCTTGTCGGGGACCTACGAGCAGTACTTC. Translated, it gives CASSLSGTYEQYF. The chain is built from TRBV5-8 and TRBJ2-7, with TRBD2 as a possible D gene (5 bases). Between the trimmed V and J ends, which lost 1 base and 2 bases, there was a span of 7 bases. This CDR3 region has 13 residues. In germline, CDR1 is SGHTS, CDR2 YDEGEE. Drawing the rest from reference TRBV5-8 and TRBJ2-7, the complete variable domain is EAGVTQSPTHLIKTRGQQATLRCSPISGHTSVYWYQQALGLGLQFLLWYDEGEERNRGNFPPRFSGRQFPNYSSELNVNALELEDSALYLCASSLSGTYEQYFGPGTRLTVT.

This chain connects TRBV4-1 to TRBJ1-2; D is unclear. The V end lost 1 base, the J end lost 5 bases, and 14 bases lay between the germline ends. The CDR3 runs 15 residues. From germline, CDR1 is MGHRA and CDR2 YSYEKL. The chain's CDR3 is CASSQVTQSEYGYTF. The CDR3 DNA follows: TGCGCCAGCAGCCAAGTTACACAGTCAGAATATGGCTACACCTTC.

The chain recombines TRBV2 with TRBJ1-4, with D tentatively TRBD1 (5 bases). V gave up 3 bases and J gave up 8 bases, with 13 bases separating them. This CDR3 contains 14 residues. Germline V gives CDR1 SNHLY, CDR2 FYNNEI. The CDR3 is CASSEDTIFEKLFF. The DNA for the CDR3 is TGTGCCAGCAGTGAGGACACCATATTCGAAAAACTGTTTTTT.

The DNA for the CDR3 is TGTGCCAGCAGCCTTATGGGGAACACTGAAGCTTTCTTT. This gives the protein CASSLMGNTEAFF. The rearrangement links TRBV11-2 to TRBJ1-1; D ambiguous. Trimming left V 5 bases short and J 1 base short, with 8 bases between. The CDR3 has 13 residues. Germline CDR1 reads SGHAT; CDR2 reads FQNNGV.

V gene TRBV6-5 combines with J gene TRBJ2-3; 10 bases are shared with TRBD1. CDR1 MNHEY and CDR2 SVGAGI come from the germline V gene. V gave up 10 bases and J gave up 2 bases; unmatched junction bases: 9. This CDR3 is built from 15 residues. The CDR3 DNA reads TGTGCCACCTCCCAGGACAGGGGGAACACAGATACGCAGTATTTT. It translates to CATSQDRGNTDTQYF.

This chain joins TRBV2 and TRBJ1-2; 10 bases are a match to TRBD1. The CDR3 length is 14 residues. Looked up from germline, CDR1 is SNHLY and CDR2 is FYNNEI. Losses at the gene ends were 4 bases for V and 2 bases for J; bases not matched to a gene: 1. CDR3 protein: CASSGDRGNYGYTF. For the CDR3, the DNA is TGTGCCAGCAGTGGGGACAGGGGAAACTATGGCTACACCTTC.

CDR3 residues: CASSPGNEQFF. The DNA of the CDR3 is TGTGCCAGCTCACCAGGCAATGAGCAGTTCTTC. The chain links TRBV18 to TRBJ2-1, with D unresolved. V was pared by 2 bases and J by 6 bases, with 2 bases between. The length of the CDR3 is 11 residues. Germline V gene data show CDR1 as KGHSH and CDR2 as LQKENI.

The chain couples TRBV7-9 to TRBJ1-2, with 9 bases lining up with TRBD1. The CDR3 loop spans 15 amino acids. The germline V gene has CDR1 SEHNR and CDR2 FQNEAQ (reference sequence). The V gene end was trimmed by 2 bases and the J gene end by 6 bases; junction bases not matched to a gene: 7. The CDR3 region is CASSLPETGGDGYTF. CDR3 coding DNA: TGTGCCAGCAGCTTACCGGAGACAGGGGGTGATGGCTACACCTTC.

The V gene is TRBV7-9, the J gene TRBJ2-5; 8 positions match TRBD1. This CDR3 comprises 15 residues. V was pared by 5 bases and J by 2 bases, with 7 bases of the junction left unmatched. Germline CDR1 reads SEHNR; CDR2 reads FQNEAQ (reference sequence). The CDR3 sequence: CASSPRTGFQETQYF. In nucleotides, the CDR3 is TGTGCCAGCAGCCCCCGGACAGGGTTTCAAGAGACCCAGTACTTC. The entire variable domain, with the rest obtained from reference TRBV7-9 and TRBJ2-5, is as follows: DTGVSQNPRHKITKRGQNVTFRCDPISEHNRLYWYRQTLGQGPEFLTYFQNEAQLEKSRLLSDRFSAERPKGSFSTLEIQRTEQGDSAMYLCASSPRTGFQETQYFGPGTRLLVL.

The V and J genes are TRBV24-1 and TRBJ2-1; 8 bases are shared with TRBD1. The V and J ends lost 4 bases and 6 bases, in that order; junction bases with no gene match: 7. CDR1 and CDR2 from the germline V gene are KGHDR and SFDVKD. The CDR3 is 15 amino acids. The CDR3 coding sequence is TGTGCCACCAGTGACGAAGACAGGGGCGGCAATGAGCAGTTCTTC. The encoded protein is CATSDEDRGGNEQFF.

The rearrangement links TRBV4-3 to TRBJ2-7, with 9 bases aligning to TRBD2. This CDR3 is built from 15 residues. The V and J ends lost 2 bases and 2 bases, in that order; junction bases with no gene match: 4. The germline CDR1 and CDR2 sequences are LGHNA and YSLEER. CDR3 residues: CASSQRLAVTYEQYF. Written as DNA, the CDR3 is TGCGCCAGCAGCCAACGACTAGCGGTGACCTACGAGCAGTACTTC.

The V call is TRBV20-1, the J call TRBJ2-7; TRBD2 matches at 9 bases. V lost 3 bases and J lost 5; bases outside the gene matches: 8. CDR1 DFQATT and CDR2 SNEGSKA come from the germline V gene (reference sequence). The CDR3 has 14 amino acids. CDR3 sequence (DNA): TGCAGTGCTAGTAGGGCGGGAGGGCCGCACGAGCAGTACTTC. Its protein product is CSASRAGGPHEQYF.

The chain joins TRBV11-1 to TRBJ2-3; possible D gene TRBD1, 6 bases. The CDR3 sequence is 13 residues long. Per the germline V gene, CDR1 is SGHAT and CDR2 is FQDESV (reference sequence). V gave up 4 bases and J gave up 7 bases, with 12 bases separating them. The CDR3 protein is CASSSRTANTQYF. In DNA form, the CDR3 reads TGTGCCAGCAGCTCCAGGACAGCTAATACGCAGTATTTT.

This rearrangement joins TRBV19 to TRBJ1-1; the match to TRBD1 covers 7 bases. Per germline, CDR1 LNHDA and CDR2 SQIVND (reference sequence). V was clipped by 5 bases and J by 1 base; unmatched bases: 10. The CDR3 runs to 16 residues. The chain's CDR3 is CASSAIPGQKNTEAFF. For the CDR3, the DNA is TGTGCCAGTAGTGCGATCCCGGGACAGAAGAACACTGAAGCTTTCTTT.

This rearrangement joins TRBV3-1 (or the pseudogene TRBV3-2) to TRBJ2-1; 10 bases align to TRBD2. Trimming took 4 bases from V and 8 from J; bases not matched to a gene: 8. The germline CDR1 and CDR2 sequences are LGHDT and YNNKEL (reference sequence). This CDR3 spans 15 amino acids. The DNA for the CDR3 is TGTGCCAGCAGCCCACAGCGGGAGGGCCGCGATGAGCAGTTCTTC. This gives the protein CASSPQREGRDEQFF.

This clone was seen a few times. The chain carries TRBV30 and TRBJ1-2, with D possibly being TRBD1 (6 bases). V gave up 1 base and J gave up 3 bases, with 15 bases separating them. This CDR3 contains 15 residues. Germline loops: CDR1 GTSNPN, CDR2 SVGIG (reference sequence). The CDR3 spells CAWSAYREGDYGYTF. DNA of the CDR3: TGTGCCTGGAGTGCTTACAGGGAGGGGGACTATGGCTACACCTTC.

V and J are TRBV18 and TRBJ1-1; TRBD1 is a possible D gene (5 bases). The V and J ends lost 2 bases and 0 bases respectively, with 10 bases between them. This CDR3 spans 15 amino acids. Germline lookup yields CDR1 KGHSH and CDR2 LQKENI. DNA for the CDR3: TGTGCCAGCTCACCAGCAGGGACCATGAACACTGAAGCTTTCTTT. Translating it yields CASSPAGTMNTEAFF.

This sequence joins TRBV29-1 and TRBJ1-2; D may be TRBD1 (5 bases). Trimming pared 5 bases from V and 6 bases from J, leaving 10 bases between. The V gene's germline CDR1 is SQVTM and CDR2 ANQGSEA. The CDR3 has 11 residues. For the CDR3, the DNA is TGCAGCGTTACAGGTCCTAATGGCTACACCTTC. Its translation is CSVTGPNGYTF.